A single sample gave rise to the 32 T cell receptor beta chains below, sequenced in a study of CD8 T cells in Susac syndrome. Random hexamers were used to reverse transcribe the RNA input (roughly 0.5 to 1 ug). TCRdb recomputed calls from the immunoSEQ multiplex PCR reads with MiXCR, one row per CDR3 protein. Of roughly 180,000 distinct CDR3 sequences listed, about 94% are singletons. Sequencing was done on a sample of CD4+ T cells from PBMCs. The receptors here all came from a human donor in good health.

The chain links TRBV9 to TRBJ2-1; TRBD2 aligns across 8 bases. The germline V gene has CDR1 SGDLS and CDR2 YYNGEE. There are 15 residues in the CDR3. V lost 4 bases to trimming and J lost 4 bases; unmatched junction nucleotides: 7. The CDR3 protein is CASSNRLARYNEQFF. The CDR3 bases are TGTGCCAGCAGCAATCGACTAGCGCGGTACAATGAGCAGTTCTTC.

The chain recombines TRBV3-1 with TRBJ2-1; D is possibly TRBD1 (6 bases). Trimming left V 3 bases short and J 1 base short, with 13 bases between. CDR1 and CDR2 (germline): LGHDT, YNNKEL (reference sequence). The CDR3 consists of 16 residues. In nucleotides, the CDR3 is TGTGCCAGCAGCCATACGACAGGTGGTTCCTACAATGAGCAGTTCTTC. Protein product: CASSHTTGGSYNEQFF.

The chain combines TRBV5-4 with TRBJ2-5, with 10 bases aligning to TRBD1. The CDR3 is made up of 15 amino acids. V lost 4 bases and J lost 4; bases outside the gene matches: 7. CDR1 and CDR2 from the germline V gene are SGHNT and YYREEE (reference sequence). The CDR3 nucleotides read TGTGCCAGCAGCCGGACAGGGGGACTCCGAGAGACCCAGTACTTC. Translation: CASSRTGGLRETQYF.

The V and J genes are TRBV20-1 and TRBJ2-7; D gene uncertain. The CDR3 consists of 14 residues. Germline V gives CDR1 DFQATT, CDR2 SNEGSKA (reference sequence). V shed 0 bases and J shed 5 bases, with 14 bases lying between them. The DNA for the CDR3 is TGCAGTGCTAGAGATCTTACCGTTGTGCACGAGCAGTACTTC. Translation: CSARDLTVVHEQYF.

Points on this clonotype: One end of the junction varies from germline; a read error may be responsible. The gene calls are TRBV7-9 and TRBJ2-1; TRBD2 matches 8 bases. Per germline, CDR1 SEHNR and CDR2 FQNEAQ (reference sequence). CDR3 length equals 14 residues. The CDR3 loop reads CASLPTIAGNGQFF. DNA of the CDR3: TGTGCCAGCCTACCGACTATAGCGGGGAATGGGCAGTTCTTC.

V usage is TRBV19 and J usage is TRBJ1-2; 8 bases map to TRBD1. From germline, CDR1 is LNHDA and CDR2 SQIVND (reference sequence). The CDR3 contains 13 residues. The ends lost 10 bases at V and 4 bases at J; junction bases unmatched: 8. CDR3 in DNA: TGTGCCACCTCGGACAGGGCTCCCTATGGCTACACCTTC. The encoded protein is CATSDRAPYGYTF.

This clonotype has a single count. The V and J genes are TRBV28 and TRBJ1-5; 7 positions agree with TRBD1. Germline V gene sequence: CDR1 MDHEN, CDR2 SYDVKM. V was clipped by 5 bases and J by 9 bases; unmatched bases: 7. The CDR3 covers 13 residues. The CDR3 here is CASSRQGEGPQHF. CDR3 nucleotides: TGTGCCAGCAGTCGACAGGGCGAAGGGCCCCAGCATTTT.

The rearrangement joins TRBV9 to TRBJ2-5, with D perhaps TRBD1 (6 bases). V was clipped by 1 base and J by 2 bases, with 12 bases between them. This CDR3 contains 15 residues. Germline V gene lookup returns CDR1 SGDLS and CDR2 YYNGEE. CDR3 amino acids: CASSVFEGEQETQYF. CDR3 coding DNA: TGTGCCAGCAGCGTATTTGAGGGGGAGCAAGAGACCCAGTACTTC.

This sequence joins TRBV3-1 and TRBJ1-1; no clear D. The CDR3 extends over 11 amino acids. The germline V gene encodes CDR1 LGHDT and CDR2 YNNKEL (reference sequence). Trimming took off 3 bases at V and 8 bases at J, with 7 bases between the two ends. The CDR3 coding sequence is TGTGCCAGCAGCCATCAGGCGGAAGCTTTCTTT. It encodes CASSHQAEAFF.

J is TRBJ2-6 and V is TRBV3-1; 13 bases are a match to TRBD2. Germline lookup yields CDR1 LGHDT and CDR2 YNNKEL (reference sequence). This CDR3 region has 18 residues. Trimming removed 1 base from V and 1 base from J; junction bases left unmatched: 1. As DNA, the CDR3 is TGTGCCAGCAGCCAAGGGACTAGCGGGAGTTCTGGGGCCAACGTCCTGACTTTC. Translation gives CASSQGTSGSSGANVLTF.

This sequence joins TRBV21-1 and TRBJ1-2. TRBV21-1 has pseudogene status. This CDR3 is 16 amino acids long. CDR3 sequence (DNA): TGTGCCAGCAGCCCGGTACGGCGACGGGAGGGCTATGGCTACACCTTC. It is translated as CASSPVRRREGYGYTF.

The rearrangement joins TRBV6-5 to TRBJ2-6; D may be TRBD1 (5 bases). This CDR3 region has 13 residues. V shed 6 bases and J shed 6 bases, with 9 bases lying between them. In germline, CDR1 is MNHEY, CDR2 SVGAGI. Here the CDR3 reads CASRRQQANVLTF. The CDR3 DNA sequence: TGTGCCAGCAGGAGACAGCAGGCCAACGTCCTGACTTTC.

In its sample, this clonotype was seen once. The chain links TRBV6-2 or TRBV6-3 to TRBJ2-3, with D uncertain. Germline loops: CDR1 MNHEY, CDR2 SVGEGT. V was pared by 4 bases and J by 6 bases, with 11 bases between. CDR3 length equals 13 residues. CDR3 sequence reads: CASSWNTLDTQYF. CDR3 DNA sequence: TGTGCCAGCAGTTGGAACACATTGGATACGCAGTATTTT.

The CDR3 DNA reads as TGTGCCAGCAGTTTATCGATTGGGGAGACCCAGTACTTC. Protein: CASSLSIGETQYF. The chain recombines TRBV27 with TRBJ2-5; D ambiguous. The CDR3 is 13 amino acids. V was pared by 0 bases and J by 5 bases, with 7 bases between. Looked up from germline, CDR1 is MNHEY and CDR2 is SMNVEV (reference sequence).

V usage is TRBV7-8 and J usage is TRBJ2-3; tentative D call: TRBD2 (6 bases). The CDR3 spans 15 residues. V lost 1 base, J lost 8 bases, and 16 bases lay in between. Germline V gene data show CDR1 as SGHVS and CDR2 as FQNEAQ. The CDR3, as DNA: TGTGCCAGCAGCTTAGATGGGACTGGCTCCGCTACGCAGTATTTT. Translation: CASSLDGTGSATQYF.

The J gene is TRBJ1-4, the V gene TRBV29-1; TRBD1 agrees at 9 bases. V trimming: 2 bases; J trimming: 6 bases; junction bases outside the gene matches: 4. In germline, CDR1 is SQVTM, CDR2 ANQGSEA. CDR3 length: 14 amino acids. CDR3 protein: CSVEPGQGHEKLFF. In DNA form, the CDR3 reads TGCAGCGTTGAACCGGGACAGGGTCATGAAAAACTGTTTTTT.

The chain couples TRBV7-2 to TRBJ2-2; D might be TRBD2 (5 bases). This CDR3 has 14 residues. V was clipped by 3 bases and J by 6 bases, with 11 bases between them. Per germline, CDR1 SGHTA and CDR2 FQGNSA. The chain's CDR3 is CASSFGWRAGELFF. The CDR3 DNA sequence: TGTGCCAGCAGCTTTGGATGGCGGGCCGGGGAGCTGTTTTTT.

V and J are TRBV30 and TRBJ1-1; D remains unclear. Per germline, CDR1 GTSNPN and CDR2 SVGIG (reference sequence). Deletions cut 2 bases from V and 0 bases from J, with 7 bases between. The CDR3 is 13 residues long. This CDR3 reads CAWSWVLNTEAFF. The CDR3 region has the DNA TGTGCCTGGAGTTGGGTCCTGAACACTGAAGCTTTCTTT.

The V and J genes are TRBV20-1 and TRBJ2-5; TRBD2 matches 14 bases. Germline assignment: CDR1 DFQATT and CDR2 SNEGSKA (reference sequence). The CDR3 runs 15 residues. J lost 5 bases, V lost 2 bases, and 4 bases had no gene match. The CDR3 DNA follows: TGCAGTGCTAGAAGGACTAGCGGGGGGTGGGAGACCCAGTACTTC. It yields the protein CSARRTSGGWETQYF.

V gene TRBV12-3 or TRBV12-4 combines with J gene TRBJ1-5, with 7 bases lining up with TRBD1. This CDR3 spans 13 amino acids. The V and J ends lost 5 bases and 5 bases, in that order; junction bases with no gene match: 3. The CDR3, as DNA: TGTGCCAGCAGTACCCAGGGGGATCAGCCCCAGCATTTT. This codes for CASSTQGDQPQHF.

The chain recombines TRBV2 with TRBJ2-3; D possibly corresponds to TRBD1 (5 bases). With 10 bases removed from V and 4 bases from J, the gap between germline ends came to 18 bases. Germline V gives CDR1 SNHLY, CDR2 FYNNEI. The CDR3 covers 14 residues. The CDR3: CATLRTQGSDTQYF. The CDR3 DNA sequence: TGTGCCACCCTCCGAACCCAGGGTTCAGATACGCAGTATTTT.

This sequence joins TRBV19 and TRBJ1-5; perhaps TRBD1 as D (5 bases). Germline V gene sequence: CDR1 LNHDA, CDR2 SQIVND (reference sequence). The CDR3 runs 16 residues. Deletions cut 4 bases from V and 0 bases from J, with 13 bases between. The CDR3 spells CASSRGHPGSNQPQHF. The CDR3 DNA reads TGTGCCAGTAGTAGAGGACACCCGGGTAGCAATCAGCCCCAGCATTTT. The entire variable domain, with the rest obtained from reference TRBV19 and TRBJ1-5, is as follows: DGGITQSPKYLFRKEGQNVTLSCEQNLNHDAMYWYRQDPGQGLRLIYYSQIVNDFQKGDIAEGYSVSREKKESFPLTVTSAQKNPTAFYLCASSRGHPGSNQPQHFGDGTRLSIL.

The chain uses TRBV4-3 and TRBJ2-5, with 7 bases matching TRBD2. Trimming took 0 bases from V and 1 from J; bases not matched to a gene: 8. Germline V CDR1 and CDR2: LGHNA, YSLEER. CDR3 size: 17 residues. The CDR3 DNA sequence: TGCGCCAGCAGCCAAGACTTACCGGGGGGTACCCAAGAGACCCAGTACTTC. It translates to CASSQDLPGGTQETQYF.

The V call is TRBV5-1, the J call TRBJ2-7; 7 bases are a match to TRBD1. The CDR3 is 15 residues long. CDR1 SGHRS and CDR2 YFSETQ come from the germline V gene. The junction had 10 bases not matched to a gene; V was cut back by 4 bases and J by 3 bases. CDR3 amino acids: CASSPSTGELYEQYF. CDR3 DNA: TGCGCCAGCAGCCCATCCACAGGGGAACTCTACGAGCAGTACTTC.

The chain has TRBV4-3 and TRBJ2-3; TRBD2 matches at 11 bases. Trimming at V came to 3 bases and at J to 6 bases, leaving 8 bases not matched to a gene. The CDR3 contains 16 residues. Germline CDR1 reads LGHNA; CDR2 reads YSLEER. This chain's CDR3 is CASSQDTSGRMDTQYF. Written as DNA, the CDR3 is TGCGCCAGCAGCCAGGATACTAGCGGGAGAATGGATACGCAGTATTTT.

V gene TRBV6-5 combines with J gene TRBJ2-7; 9 bases line up with TRBD2. This CDR3 is 16 amino acids long. Germline CDR1 is MNHEY and CDR2 is SVGAGI. V shed 2 bases and J 5 bases; nucleotides not matched to a gene: 10. In DNA form, the CDR3 reads TGTGCCAGCAGTTACGCGGAAGCGGGAGGACGGGACGAGCAGTACTTC. Protein: CASSYAEAGGRDEQYF.

This clonotype was picked up one time. V and J are TRBV29-1 and TRBJ2-7; 7 positions match TRBD1. Germline V gene lookup returns CDR1 SQVTM and CDR2 ANQGSEA. The V segment lost 7 bases and the J segment 2 bases; nucleotides outside the gene matches: 5. This CDR3 is built from 12 residues. CDR3 residues: CSALGQTYEQYF. The CDR3, as DNA: TGCAGCGCCCTGGGACAGACCTACGAGCAGTACTTC.

This chain uses TRBV20-1 with TRBJ2-7; D gene uncertain. Trimming took off 1 base at V and 0 bases at J, with 7 bases between the two ends. Germline CDR1 DFQATT, CDR2 SNEGSKA (reference sequence). This CDR3 is 13 amino acids long. The CDR3 region is CSARAESSYEQYF. The CDR3 coding sequence is TGCAGTGCTAGAGCCGAGAGCTCCTACGAGCAGTACTTC.

The chain carries TRBV14 and TRBJ2-7, with TRBD2 matching over 13 bases. This CDR3 is built from 17 residues. Looked up from germline, CDR1 is SGHDN and CDR2 is FVKESK. The ends lost 1 base at V and 1 base at J; junction bases unmatched: 4. DNA for the CDR3: TGTGCCAGCAGCCAAGGGGGACTAGCGGGACGATCCTACGAGCAGTACTTC. Translating it yields CASSQGGLAGRSYEQYF.

This chain links TRBV18 with TRBJ1-1; 7 bases agree with TRBD1. Trimming removed 2 bases from V and 0 bases from J; junction bases left unmatched: 3. The germline V gene has CDR1 KGHSH and CDR2 LQKENI. CDR3 length: 15 residues. The CDR3 DNA sequence: TGTGCCAGCTCACCAATCACAGGGGTGAACACTGAAGCTTTCTTT. It translates to CASSPITGVNTEAFF.

The chain carries TRBV20-1 and TRBJ1-2; no reliable D call. The CDR3 length is 13 residues. Germline V CDR1 and CDR2: DFQATT, SNEGSKA (reference sequence). The ends were cut back, 5 bases at V and 2 bases at J, with 12 bases in the middle. The DNA for the CDR3 is TGCAGTGCTTCCCCGGCCGCGAACTATGGCTACACCTTC. Its translation: CSASPAANYGYTF.

This rearrangement joins TRBV28 to TRBJ1-1; D call uncertain. Between the trimmed V and J ends, which lost 3 bases and 0 bases, there was a span of 17 bases. The germline gives CDR1 MDHEN, CDR2 SYDVKM. This CDR3 has 17 residues. The CDR3, as DNA: TGTGCCAGCAGTTTTGGTTCAAAGGGCAGGATGAACACTGAAGCTTTCTTT. This translates into CASSFGSKGRMNTEAFF.